The 27 T cell receptor beta chains in this list originate from one sample, sequenced in a study of T cells after yellow fever vaccination. MiXCR was run by TCRdb on the 5' RACE reads, yielding one entry per CDR3 protein. The profile shows approximately 120,000 distinct CDR3 sequences, roughly 10% of them singletons. Specimen: CD8+ T cells sorted from PBMCs, collected on the day of the yellow fever booster vaccination. The origin of the receptors is a man aged 18 to 35 who received the YFV17D yellow fever vaccine.

This clonotype turned up a few times. V and J are TRBV4-2 and TRBJ1-3, with 9 bases lining up with TRBD1. There are 17 residues in the CDR3. Losses at the gene ends were 3 bases for V and 0 bases for J; bases not matched to a gene: 6. Germline V gives CDR1 LGHNA, CDR2 YNFKEQ. The CDR3 nucleotides read TGTGCCAGCAGCCATCCAGGGACAGGGATCTCTGGAAACACCATATATTTT. Encoded protein: CASSHPGTGISGNTIYF.

This chain joins TRBV9 and TRBJ2-5; D perhaps matches TRBD2 (5 bases). The CDR3 contains 14 residues. V dropped 2 bases and J dropped 2 bases, with 10 bases sitting between them. The germline V gene encodes CDR1 SGDLS and CDR2 YYNGEE. CDR3 sequence: CASSVAGLQETQYF. Here the CDR3 DNA reads TGTGCCAGCAGCGTGGCAGGACTTCAAGAGACCCAGTACTTC.

At least ten counts were recorded for this clonotype. The chain links TRBV4-1 to TRBJ2-1, with D unresolved. The CDR3 contains 12 residues. Per the germline V gene, CDR1 is MGHRA and CDR2 is YSYEKL. V lost 1 base to trimming and J lost 9 bases, with 7 bases between them. DNA for the CDR3: TGCGCCAGCAGCCAAGTGGTGGGTGAGCAGTTCTTC. Translating it yields CASSQVVGEQFF.

The chain couples TRBV9 to TRBJ2-2; TRBD2 agrees at 8 bases. This CDR3 spans 18 amino acids. The germline V gene has CDR1 SGDLS and CDR2 YYNGEE. The V segment lost 4 bases and the J segment 0 bases; nucleotides outside the gene matches: 11. CDR3 nucleotides: TGTGCCAGCAGCTTCACTCCCGGACTAGCCTCGAACACCGGGGAGCTGTTTTTT. Protein sequence: CASSFTPGLASNTGELFF.

V gene TRBV12-3 or TRBV12-4 combines with J gene TRBJ1-5; the D gene is possibly TRBD1 (5 bases). The CDR3 is 14 residues long. V lost 1 base and J 6 bases, leaving 10 bases between the germline ends. CDR3 in amino acids: CASSLGAQGQPQHF. The CDR3 DNA is TGTGCCAGCAGTTTAGGGGCCCAGGGTCAGCCCCAGCATTTT.

This clonotype was picked up a small number of times. The CDR3 DNA is TGTGCCATGCTCGGGACCTCCCCGTCCCCCAATCAGCCCCAGCATTTT. Translation: CAMLGTSPSPNQPQHF. The chain has TRBV6-9 and TRBJ1-5, with a tentative D call TRBD1 (5 bases). The germline gives CDR1 MNHGY, CDR2 SVAAGI. The CDR3 has 16 residues. The V end was cut by 10 bases, the J end by 3 bases, with 22 bases between.

The chain couples TRBV20-1 to TRBJ2-5; D perhaps matches TRBD1 (5 bases). V was pared by 4 bases and J by 2 bases, with 17 bases between. Germline CDR1 is DFQATT and CDR2 is SNEGSKA (reference sequence). The CDR3 spans 15 residues. This chain's CDR3 is CSAISSGINQETQYF. In DNA, the CDR3 is TGCAGTGCTATTTCTTCAGGGATCAATCAAGAGACCCAGTACTTC.

This clonotype has more than one count but fewer than ten. The V call is TRBV11-2, the J call TRBJ2-3; D perhaps matches TRBD2 (7 bases). Between the trimmed V and J ends, which lost 1 base and 3 bases, there was a span of 17 bases. Germline V lookup: CDR1 SGHAT, CDR2 FQNNGV. The CDR3 is 17 amino acids. CDR3 sequence (DNA): TGTGCCAGCAGCTTAGCTAGTTCGAAGGGGGGGACAGATACGCAGTATTTT. This gives the protein CASSLASSKGGTDTQYF.

This clonotype occurred many times. The V and J genes are TRBV12-3 or TRBV12-4 and TRBJ2-6; possibly TRBD1 or TRBD2 for D (5 bases each). This CDR3 has 15 residues. V was trimmed by 3 bases and J by 2 bases, leaving 8 bases between them. The CDR3 spells CASSFGAPGANVLTF. The DNA of the CDR3 is TGTGCCAGCAGTTTCGGGGCCCCTGGGGCCAACGTCCTGACTTTC.

This chain joins TRBV29-1 and TRBJ1-4, with D perhaps matching TRBD1 (5 bases). Per the germline V gene, CDR1 is SQVTM and CDR2 is ANQGSEA. Trimming took off 6 bases at V and 6 bases at J, with 14 bases between the two ends. CDR3 length: 13 residues. CDR3 amino acids: CSVAGGLDEKLFF. The CDR3 DNA follows: TGCAGCGTCGCGGGGGGGTTGGATGAAAAACTGTTTTTT.

In its sample, this clonotype was seen a few times. The rearrangement uses TRBV27 and TRBJ1-5, with D unclear. Germline CDR1 is MNHEY and CDR2 is SMNVEV (reference sequence). There are 14 residues in the CDR3. The V end lost 6 bases, the J end lost 0 bases, and 9 bases lay between the germline ends. CDR3 region: CASRGGYSNQPQHF. The CDR3 coding sequence is TGTGCCAGCAGGGGTGGGTATAGCAATCAGCCCCAGCATTTT.

V is TRBV7-9 and J is TRBJ2-3, with D possibly being TRBD2 (6 bases). From germline, CDR1 is SEHNR and CDR2 FQNEAQ (reference sequence). The CDR3 runs to 17 residues. The V end lost 0 bases, the J end lost 2 bases, and 15 bases lay between the germline ends. CDR3 nucleotide sequence: TGTGCCAGCAGCTTAGCGCTACGGGGGTCATTCACAGATACGCAGTATTTT. It is translated as CASSLALRGSFTDTQYF.

This clonotype was counted between two and nine times. This sequence joins TRBV24-1 and TRBJ2-7; D is perhaps TRBD1 or TRBD2 (6 bases each). V lost 3 bases to trimming and J lost 1 base, with 15 bases between them. CDR3 length equals 16 residues. Germline V gene lookup returns CDR1 KGHDR and CDR2 SFDVKD. CDR3 protein: CATSDEGEAESYEQYV. The CDR3 nucleotides are TGTGCCACCAGTGATGAGGGGGAGGCAGAATCCTACGAGCAGTACGTC.

This clonotype was counted many times. J is TRBJ2-1 and V is TRBV2; a weak D match, TRBD1 (5 bases). The CDR3 consists of 11 residues. Germline values: CDR1 SNHLY, CDR2 FYNNEI. V was cut by 8 bases and J by 8 bases, with 10 bases left in between. The CDR3 coding sequence is TGTGCCAGCCCCCCAGGGTATGAGCAGTTCTTC. Its translation is CASPPGYEQFF.

In this sample, this clonotype turned up many times. The CDR3 DNA sequence: TGCAGTGCTAGTCCGGGACAGGGTGGAACTGAAGCTTTCTTT. It specifies CSASPGQGGTEAFF. This chain joins TRBV20-1 and TRBJ1-1; 9 nucleotides align to TRBD1. There are 14 residues in the CDR3. From germline, CDR1 is DFQATT and CDR2 SNEGSKA (reference sequence). Unmatched junction bases numbered 7, after V lost 3 bases and J lost 5 bases.

This clonotype was found a few times. This sequence joins TRBV29-1 and TRBJ1-4; D uncertain. V shed 4 bases and J shed 2 bases, with 8 bases lying between them. There are 13 residues in the CDR3. Germline CDR1 reads SQVTM; CDR2 reads ANQGSEA. The CDR3 coding sequence is TGCAGCGTTGGGGGTGGCACTAATGAAAAACTGTTTTTT. This translates into CSVGGGTNEKLFF.

The CDR3, as DNA: TGCGCCAGCGCTCGGTTCGGGGGAACTGGGTACGAGCAGTACTTC. Translated: CASARFGGTGYEQYF. The rearrangement uses TRBV5-1 and TRBJ2-7, with a tentative D call TRBD2 (6 bases). From germline, CDR1 is SGHRS and CDR2 YFSETQ. This CDR3 has 15 amino acids. Trimming shortened V by 7 bases and J by 4 bases, and 21 bases separated the two germline ends.

This clonotype was recorded at least ten times. This rearrangement joins TRBV5-1 to TRBJ1-1, with 9 bases fitting TRBD1. The V and J ends lost 5 bases and 1 base, in that order; junction bases with no gene match: 0. The V gene's germline CDR1 is SGHRS and CDR2 YFSETQ. The CDR3 has 13 amino acids. CDR3 loop: CASRTGGNTEAFF. Here the CDR3 DNA reads TGCGCCAGCAGGACAGGGGGGAACACTGAAGCTTTCTTT.

This clonotype appeared a few times. The V call is TRBV19, the J call TRBJ1-5; tentatively, D is TRBD1 (5 bases). Germline CDR1 reads LNHDA; CDR2 reads SQIVND (reference sequence). CDR3 length: 14 amino acids. V lost 3 bases, J lost 3 bases, and 9 bases lay in between. CDR3 coding DNA: TGTGCCAGTAGTATCGGCAGGGACAATCAGCCCCAGCATTTT. Its translation is CASSIGRDNQPQHF.

The sample holds a few counts of this clonotype. Relative to the germline gene, one junction end is altered; a read error may explain this. This chain joins TRBV7-2 and TRBJ1-6; a weak D match, TRBD1 (6 bases). The germline gives CDR1 SGHTA, CDR2 FQGNSA. The CDR3 runs to 15 residues. The CDR3: CASSPRGVANSPLHF. The CDR3 coding sequence is TGTGCCAGCAGCCCGAGGGGGGTTGCCAATTCTCCCCTCCACTTT.

The CDR3 DNA is TGCAGCGGGGTCCTGTCCGGGGAGCTGTTTTTT. This encodes CSGVLSGELFF. The J gene is TRBJ2-2, the V gene TRBV29-1, with D unresolved. The V end lost 7 bases, the J end lost 6 bases, and 9 bases lay between the germline ends. The CDR3 spans 11 residues. The V gene's germline CDR1 is SQVTM and CDR2 ANQGSEA.

This clonotype turned up a few times. The V and J genes are TRBV6-6 and TRBJ1-6; 8 nucleotides line up with TRBD1. CDR1 is MNHNY, CDR2 SVGAGI, per germline (reference sequence). The CDR3 covers 15 residues. V shed 4 bases, J shed 3 bases, and the junction held 2 bases outside the gene matches. As DNA, the CDR3 is TGTGCCAGCAGTTGGGGACAGGTCTATAATTCACCCCTCCACTTT. Translating it yields CASSWGQVYNSPLHF.

In this sample, this clonotype turned up many times. This chain connects TRBV14 to TRBJ2-3, with D perhaps matching TRBD1 (5 bases). The CDR3 length is 12 residues. Trimming shortened V by 3 bases and J by 8 bases, and 9 bases separated the two germline ends. Germline V gives CDR1 SGHDN, CDR2 FVKESK. The CDR3 is CASSHRQFTQYF. For the CDR3, the DNA is TGTGCCAGCAGCCACCGACAGTTTACGCAGTATTTT.

This clonotype turned up a few times. The gene calls are TRBV2 and TRBJ2-3, with D perhaps being TRBD1 or TRBD2 (6 bases each). V gave up 9 bases and J gave up 3 bases, with 22 bases separating them. This CDR3 region has 16 residues. CDR1 is SNHLY and CDR2 is FYNNEI in the germline V gene. The CDR3 bases are TGTGCCAGACGTTTTTGGGGGGCCAAGGGAACAGATACGCAGTATTTT. The encoded protein is CARRFWGAKGTDTQYF.

This clonotype was detected ten times or more. The chain is built from TRBV4-3 and TRBJ2-7; a possible D gene is TRBD1 (6 bases). The CDR3 totals 18 residues. Germline V gene sequence: CDR1 LGHNA, CDR2 YSLEER. Between the trimmed V and J ends, which lost 0 bases and 7 bases, there was a span of 25 bases. DNA of the CDR3: TGCGCCAGCAGCCAAGACCCATCGCCGGACAGCACTTTAGGGGAGCAGTACTTC. Its protein is CASSQDPSPDSTLGEQYF.

This clonotype came up a few times. The chain employs TRBV6-5 and TRBJ1-4, with D unresolved. The germline V gene has CDR1 MNHEY and CDR2 SVGAGI. The length of the CDR3 is 14 residues. Trimming cost V 5 bases and J 5 bases, with 12 bases left between them. This chain's CDR3 is CASSSDKTNEKLFF. CDR3 coding DNA: TGTGCCAGCAGTAGTGACAAGACCAATGAAAAACTGTTTTTT.

This clonotype showed up many times. The rearrangement uses TRBV3-1 and TRBJ2-2; 7 bases agree with TRBD1. The junction had 12 bases not matched to a gene; V was cut back by 1 base and J by 7 bases. The CDR3 runs to 17 residues. Germline CDR1 is LGHDT and CDR2 is YNNKEL (reference sequence). The CDR3 here is CASSQVPGQSYDGELFF. The DNA for the CDR3 is TGTGCCAGCAGCCAAGTCCCGGGACAGTCCTATGACGGGGAGCTGTTTTTT. Full variable domain (remainder filled in from reference TRBV3-1 and TRBJ2-2): DTAVSQTPKYLVTQMGNDKSIKCEQNLGHDTMYWYKQDSKKFLKIMFSYNNKELIINETVPNRFSPKSPDKAHLNLHINSLELGDSAVYFCASSQVPGQSYDGELFFGEGSRLTVL.